The present TCR beta chain was sequenced within a study of blood T cell repertoires in COVID-19. Study context: COVID-19 samples, acute and convalescent, were from the United States, Italy and Spain. Nucleic acid was either cDNA or gDNA, and it came from T cells, B-cell-depleted T cells, or PBMCs.

In the authors' workflow: Amplified reference gene primers provided the basis for estimating nucleated cell counts. Libraries were prepared by immunoSEQ multiplex PCR; TCRdb keeps only in-frame clonotypes and omits some of them. V and J calls and clone size are copied from that table; D and trimming were computed from the DNA. The table includes a few hundred thousand clones, 87% detected once. V was pared by 0 bases and J by 3 bases, with 24 bases between. This CDR3 spans 19 amino acids. Germline CDR1 is LGHNA and CDR2 is YNFKEQ. The TCR sequence derives from a man between 18 and 35 years old with active or convalescent COVID-19. The J gene is TRBJ2-7, the V gene TRBV4-2; possibly TRBD1 for D (6 bases). The material sequenced was peripheral blood. This CDR3 reads CASSQEGPGVRGPYYEQYF. In DNA, the CDR3 is TGTGCCAGCAGCCAAGAGGGGCCAGGGGTGAGGGGTCCCTACTACGAGCAGTACTTC.